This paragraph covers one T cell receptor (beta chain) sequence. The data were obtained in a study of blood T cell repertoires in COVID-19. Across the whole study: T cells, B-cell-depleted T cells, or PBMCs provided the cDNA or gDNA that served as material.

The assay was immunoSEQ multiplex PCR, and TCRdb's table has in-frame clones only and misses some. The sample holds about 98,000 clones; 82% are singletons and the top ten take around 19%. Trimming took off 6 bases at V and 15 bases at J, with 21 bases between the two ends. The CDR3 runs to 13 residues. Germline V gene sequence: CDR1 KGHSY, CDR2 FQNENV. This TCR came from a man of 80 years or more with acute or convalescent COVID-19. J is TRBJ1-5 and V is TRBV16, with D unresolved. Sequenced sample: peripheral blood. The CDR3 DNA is TGTGCCAGCAGTCTGGGAGGACCGGGGTTCTGGCATTTT. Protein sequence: CASSLGGPGFWHF.